This T cell receptor (beta chain) was observed in a study of beta chain features in type 1 diabetes. This clone turned up a few times. Its antigen is unknown. Expressed TCRB transcripts were sequenced, since all the RNA that had been isolated was reverse transcribed. Generated by immunoSEQ multiplex PCR, the TCRdb table keeps only in-frame clones and is missing some. The sample holds around 150,000 clones, around 8% seen once. There was one heparinised blood draw per donor, averaging about 116 mL. A sort by CD45RO/CCR7/CD25/CD127/CD95/CD27 yielded CD4+ naive, central memory, regulatory and stem cell-like memory cells. Study-level results: Type 1 diabetes patients had fewer VDJ junction insertions and more deletions.

The germline CDR1 and CDR2 sequences are MGHDK and SYGVNS. The CDR3 has 14 residues. Trimming cost V 6 bases and J 0 bases; bases outside gene matches: 5. Sample: central memory CD4+ T cells from blood. V and J are TRBV25-1 and TRBJ2-7; 7 nucleotides match TRBD1. The source is a man younger than 30 in good health. The CDR3 DNA is TGTGCCAGCAGCATCGAGGGGGCCTCCTACGAGCAGTACTTC. Translating gives CASSIEGASYEQYF.